This T cell receptor (beta chain) was obtained from a study of cytomegalovirus exposure and HLA in healthy donors. About the research overall: The roughly 120 validation repertoires matched the 500 to 750 first-cohort repertoires in platform, a later analysis reported. Notes on the study in general: The CMV antigen specificity of a few CMV-associated chains was confirmed through in vitro analysis. With high specificity and sensitivity, the classifier reportedly diagnosed cytomegalovirus status.

The CDR3 is 15 residues long. The ends lost 5 bases at V and 3 bases at J; junction bases unmatched: 7. From germline, CDR1 is SGHAT and CDR2 FQNNGV. Sequencing used immunoSEQ multiplex PCR; TCRdb keeps in-frame clones, though not all of them. The table shows under 250,000 clones, with around 86% occurring only once. A note on this clone: Its antigen is not identified.

The V call is TRBV11-2, the J call TRBJ2-7; 10 nucleotides align to TRBD2. Sample: PBMCs. This receptor was identified in a woman aged 18-29 years in good health and CMV-seropositive. CDR3 in amino acids: CASSIGLAADYEQYF. CDR3 sequence (DNA): TGTGCCAGCAGCATCGGACTAGCGGCTGACTACGAGCAGTACTTC.